This note documents a single TCR beta chain sequence. This entry is derived from a study of cytomegalovirus exposure and HLA in healthy donors. The ends lost 1 base at V and 2 bases at J; junction bases unmatched: 2. Germline CDR1 reads LNHNV; CDR2 reads YYDKDF (reference sequence). This CDR3 spans 16 amino acids. Vbeta (60) and Jbeta (13) primers were used in the PCR. TCRdb's table, derived via immunoSEQ multiplex PCR, lists solely in-frame clones and lacks some. The sample contains under 250,000 clones, more than 70% of which appear only once. This receptor was obtained from a human donor in good health. This chain links TRBV15 with TRBJ2-7, with 13 nucleotides matching TRBD2. Sequencing input: PBMCs. CDR3 in DNA: TGTGCCACCAGCAGAGGACTAGCGGGGGGAGCCTACGAGCAGTACTTC. It specifies CATSRGLAGGAYEQYF.